Shown below are 19 T cell receptor beta chains from a single sample sequenced in a study of blood T cell repertoires in COVID-19 (dated by TCRdb to 2018 to 2020). Library generation was performed with the immunoSEQ multiplex PCR assay. TCRdb retrieved this table from immuneACCESS and kept in-frame rearrangements only. Not all clones are present; in checked studies, unresolved V genes account for under half, and no reason is known for the remainder. The table for this sample lists about 190,000 clones; around 87% of them were counted only once. In total, the top ten clones hold about 0.66% of the sample. The sequencing input was peripheral blood. Every receptor here comes from a man aged 50-60 years with acute or convalescent COVID-19.

V usage is TRBV7-9 and J usage is TRBJ1-4, with 9 bases matching TRBD1. The V gene's germline CDR1 is SEHNR and CDR2 FQNEAQ (reference sequence). The CDR3 contains 16 residues. The junction had 10 bases not matched to a gene; V was cut back by 4 bases and J by 7 bases. In nucleotides, the CDR3 is TGTGCCAGCAGCTCGAACCGGGACAGGGTGGGTGAAAAACTGTTTTTT. Amino acid sequence: CASSSNRDRVGEKLFF.

The rearrangement links TRBV7-8 to TRBJ2-7, with unresolved D. CDR1 and CDR2 from the germline V gene are SGHVS and FQNEAQ. There are 13 residues in the CDR3. The V and J ends lost 2 bases and 2 bases respectively, with 7 bases between them. The CDR3 DNA follows: TGTGCCAGCAGCTTACAACAGACCTACGAGCAGTACTTC. Residues: CASSLQQTYEQYF.

The chain couples TRBV5-8 to TRBJ2-1; D uncertain. The V and J ends lost 1 base and 0 bases respectively, with 14 bases between them. The CDR3 spans 17 residues. Germline CDR1 and CDR2: SGHTS and YDEGEE. The CDR3 bases are TGTGCCAGCAGCTTGTATGAGCGTTCTAGCTCCTACAATGAGCAGTTCTTC. This encodes CASSLYERSSSYNEQFF. Supplemented by reference TRBV5-8 and TRBJ2-1, the full variable domain reads EAGVTQSPTHLIKTRGQQATLRCSPISGHTSVYWYQQALGLGLQFLLWYDEGEERNRGNFPPRFSGRQFPNYSSELNVNALELEDSALYLCASSLYERSSSYNEQFFGPGTRLTVL.

The V and J genes are TRBV2 and TRBJ1-4; D gene unclear. The CDR3 has 14 amino acids. CDR1 is SNHLY, CDR2 FYNNEI, per germline. V was trimmed by 5 bases and J by 3 bases, leaving 10 bases between them. CDR3 protein: CASSLRFSNEKLFF. CDR3 coding DNA: TGTGCCAGCAGTCTACGGTTCTCTAATGAAAAACTGTTTTTT. Full variable domain (remainder filled in from reference TRBV2 and TRBJ1-4): EPEVTQTPSHQVTQMGQEVILRCVPISNHLYFYWYRQILGQKVEFLVSFYNNEISEKSEIFDDQFSVERPDGSNFTLKIRSTKLEDSAMYFCASSLRFSNEKLFFGSGTQLSVL.

The rearrangement links TRBV7-2 to TRBJ1-2, with 11 bases aligning to TRBD1. With 0 bases clipped from V and 4 bases from J, the junction kept 4 bases outside the gene matches. CDR1 is SGHTA, CDR2 FQGNSA, per germline. CDR3 size: 16 residues. The CDR3 sequence: CASSLARDRGVYGYTF. The CDR3 nucleotides read TGTGCCAGCAGCTTAGCGAGGGACAGGGGGGTCTATGGCTACACCTTC.

This chain joins TRBV19 and TRBJ2-2, with a weak D call TRBD2 (5 bases). V gave up 4 bases and J gave up 7 bases, with 16 bases separating them. The CDR3 length is 15 residues. The germline V gene has CDR1 LNHDA and CDR2 SQIVND (reference sequence). CDR3 residues: CASSKVVLVNGELFF. CDR3 sequence (DNA): TGTGCCAGTAGTAAGGTAGTACTAGTGAACGGGGAGCTGTTTTTT.

The chain employs TRBV19 and TRBJ2-7; 9 positions match TRBD2. Trimming removed 2 bases from V and 2 bases from J; junction bases left unmatched: 1. CDR1 is LNHDA and CDR2 is SQIVND in the germline V gene (reference sequence). The CDR3 totals 14 residues. The CDR3 loop reads CASSISSGAYEQYF. DNA of the CDR3: TGTGCCAGTAGTATATCTAGCGGGGCCTACGAGCAGTACTTC.

This clone was seen a few times. The rearrangement uses TRBV5-1 and TRBJ2-2; 9 bases match TRBD2. The germline CDR1 and CDR2 sequences are SGHRS and YFSETQ. J was trimmed by 1 base and V by 2 bases; bases with no gene match: 9. The CDR3 sequence is 18 residues long. CDR3 bases: TGCGCCAGCAGCTTAAGTGCAGGACTAGCGTTGAACACCGGGGAGCTGTTTTTT. Translated: CASSLSAGLALNTGELFF.

This clone was detected a few times. This sequence joins TRBV10-3 and TRBJ1-2; no clear D. Trimming took off 6 bases at V and 3 bases at J, with 14 bases between the two ends. The CDR3 covers 14 residues. Germline CDR1 reads ENHRY; CDR2 reads SYGVKD. The CDR3 DNA sequence: TGTGCCATCAGGACCGGCGGGGAGGACTATGGCTACACCTTC. Translation: CAIRTGGEDYGYTF.

V is TRBV19 and J is TRBJ1-6; D remains ambiguous. There are 16 residues in the CDR3. The germline V and J ends were trimmed by 3 bases and 9 bases, with 18 bases remaining between them. Germline V gene lookup returns CDR1 LNHDA and CDR2 SQIVND (reference sequence). CDR3 sequence (DNA): TGTGCCAGTAGTATGTGGAGAGTCAGTGATTTTTCACCCCTCCACTTT. Protein: CASSMWRVSDFSPLHF.

The chain links TRBV5-1 to TRBJ2-5, with 10 nucleotides matching TRBD2. V was pared by 4 bases and J by 5 bases, with 20 bases of the junction left unmatched. The CDR3 length is 19 residues. Germline loops: CDR1 SGHRS, CDR2 YFSETQ. The CDR3 region is CASSPRRPSGSLSTETQYF. In DNA form, the CDR3 reads TGCGCCAGCAGCCCGCGCCGGCCTAGCGGGAGTCTATCCACCGAGACCCAGTACTTC. Supplemented by reference TRBV5-1 and TRBJ2-5, the full variable domain reads KAGVTQTPRYLIKTRGQQVTLSCSPISGHRSVSWYQQTPGQGLQFLFEYFSETQRNKGNFPGRFSGRQFSNSRSEMNVSTLELGDSALYLCASSPRRPSGSLSTETQYFGPGTRLLVL.

The chain is built from TRBV7-6 and TRBJ2-1; TRBD1 agrees at 7 bases. The CDR3 totals 14 residues. The germline V gene has CDR1 SGHVS and CDR2 FNYEAQ. The trim removed 5 bases at V and 4 bases at J, leaving 5 bases unmatched. The CDR3 protein is CASSQSRGYNEQFF. Written as DNA, the CDR3 is TGTGCCAGCAGCCAGTCCAGGGGGTACAATGAGCAGTTCTTC.

The chain carries TRBV6-5 and TRBJ2-1, with 9 bases aligning to TRBD2. The germline gives CDR1 MNHEY, CDR2 SVGAGI. With 0 bases clipped from V and 5 bases from J, the junction kept 5 bases outside the gene matches. The length of the CDR3 is 16 residues. In nucleotides, the CDR3 is TGTGCCAGCAGTTACTCAGGGACTAGCAGAAACAATGAGCAGTTCTTC. This encodes CASSYSGTSRNNEQFF.

The chain employs TRBV5-6 and TRBJ2-1, with 10 bases aligning to TRBD2. Germline lookup yields CDR1 SGHDT and CDR2 YYEEEE. V shed 2 bases, J shed 6 bases, and the junction held 8 bases outside the gene matches. The CDR3 sequence is 16 residues long. The CDR3 sequence: CASSLSVSGRTNEQFF. The DNA of the CDR3 is TGTGCCAGCAGCTTATCGGTTAGCGGGAGGACCAATGAGCAGTTCTTC.

The chain employs TRBV5-5 and TRBJ2-1; TRBD2 agrees at 11 bases. The CDR3 contains 18 residues. The V gene end was trimmed by 0 bases and the J gene end by 6 bases; junction bases not matched to a gene: 11. Germline V gene lookup returns CDR1 SGHKS and CDR2 YYEKEE (reference sequence). The CDR3, as DNA: TGTGCCAGCAGCTTGGATCCCTCGGGTAGCGGGAGGGGCAATGAGCAGTTCTTC. It codes for CASSLDPSGSGRGNEQFF.

The chain links TRBV9 to TRBJ2-2, with D possibly being TRBD1 (6 bases). Trimming pared 5 bases from V and 2 bases from J, leaving 10 bases between. The germline V gene encodes CDR1 SGDLS and CDR2 YYNGEE. The CDR3 has 14 residues. CDR3 DNA: TGTGCCAGCAGGCCACAGGGAAACACCGGGGAGCTGTTTTTT. It translates to CASRPQGNTGELFF.

V usage is TRBV5-8 and J usage is TRBJ1-4; the D is unclear. This CDR3 has 13 amino acids. Germline CDR1 reads SGHTS; CDR2 reads YDEGEE. Trimming removed 1 base at V and 5 bases at J, with 6 bases between. CDR3 DNA sequence: TGTGCCAGCAGCTTGTCGGAGAATGAAAAACTGTTTTTT. It translates to CASSLSENEKLFF.

The rearrangement links TRBV3-1 (or the pseudogene TRBV3-2) to TRBJ2-1; D is possibly TRBD2 (6 bases). Germline CDR1 LGHDT, CDR2 YNNKEL (reference sequence). V lost 4 bases, J lost 0 bases, and 13 bases lay in between. CDR3 length: 16 residues. This CDR3 reads CASSPPGGSSYNEQFF. CDR3 sequence (DNA): TGTGCCAGCAGCCCCCCTGGGGGGAGCTCCTACAATGAGCAGTTCTTC.

This chain uses TRBV19 with TRBJ2-1; perhaps TRBD2 as D (6 bases). Between the trimmed V and J ends, which lost 8 bases and 7 bases, there was a span of 15 bases. The CDR3 loop spans 13 amino acids. CDR1 is LNHDA and CDR2 is SQIVND in the germline V gene (reference sequence). DNA of the CDR3: TGTGCCAGTGGACCGGGACTGGATAATGAGCAGTTCTTC. Protein sequence: CASGPGLDNEQFF.